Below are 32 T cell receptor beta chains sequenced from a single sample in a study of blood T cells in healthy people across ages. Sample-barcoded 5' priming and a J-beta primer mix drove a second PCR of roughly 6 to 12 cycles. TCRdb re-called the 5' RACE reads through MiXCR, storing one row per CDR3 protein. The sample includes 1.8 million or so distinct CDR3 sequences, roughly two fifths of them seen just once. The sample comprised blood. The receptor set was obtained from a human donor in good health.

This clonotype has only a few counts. CDR3 region: CATSRDRVTSGYTF. The CDR3 nucleotides read TGTGCCACCAGCAGAGATCGCGTGACGAGTGGCTACACCTTC. The chain employs TRBV15 and TRBJ1-2; no clear D gene. The CDR3 has 14 amino acids. Germline loops: CDR1 LNHNV, CDR2 YYDKDF (reference sequence). Trimming cost V 0 bases and J 7 bases, with 12 bases left between them.

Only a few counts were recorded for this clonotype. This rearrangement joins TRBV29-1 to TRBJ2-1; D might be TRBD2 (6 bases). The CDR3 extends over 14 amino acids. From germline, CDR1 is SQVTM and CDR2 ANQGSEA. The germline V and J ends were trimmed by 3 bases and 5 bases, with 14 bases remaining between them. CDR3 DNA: TGCAGCGTTGACCCCCGGGGGACCAACAATGAGCAGTTCTTC. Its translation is CSVDPRGTNNEQFF.

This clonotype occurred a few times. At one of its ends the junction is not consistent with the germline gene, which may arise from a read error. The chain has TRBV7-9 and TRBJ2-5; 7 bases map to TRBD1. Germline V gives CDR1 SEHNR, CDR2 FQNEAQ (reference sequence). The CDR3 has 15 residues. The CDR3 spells CASSSNRGRREAQYF. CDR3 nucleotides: TGTGCCAGCAGCTCAAACAGGGGACGGCGAGAGGCCCAGTACTTC.

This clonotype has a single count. The CDR3 DNA sequence: TGTGCCAGCAGTTCTACTTCAAGGTCCCCGGGGGGCTACACCTTC. The encoded protein is CASSSTSRSPGGYTF. V gene TRBV28 combines with J gene TRBJ1-2; D gene uncertain. CDR3 length: 15 amino acids. Germline CDR1 reads MDHEN; CDR2 reads SYDVKM. Trimming left V 4 bases short and J 8 bases short, with 20 bases between.

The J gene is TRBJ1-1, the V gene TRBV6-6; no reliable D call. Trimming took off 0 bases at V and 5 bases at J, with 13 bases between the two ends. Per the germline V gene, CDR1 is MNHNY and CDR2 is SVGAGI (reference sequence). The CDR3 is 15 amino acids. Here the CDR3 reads CASSYSLPRETEAFF. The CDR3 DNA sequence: TGTGCCAGCAGTTACTCGTTACCTCGGGAAACTGAAGCTTTCTTT.

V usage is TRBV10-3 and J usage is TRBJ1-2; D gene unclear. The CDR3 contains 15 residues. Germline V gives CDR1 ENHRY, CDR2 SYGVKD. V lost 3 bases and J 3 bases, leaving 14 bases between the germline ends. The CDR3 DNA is TGTGCCATCAGTGAAGACATAGACACAGACTATGGCTACACCTTC. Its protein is CAISEDIDTDYGYTF.

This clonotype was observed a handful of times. CDR3 nucleotides: TGTGCCAGCATGGAGCCCCTGACAGTTACCTACGAGCAGTACTTC. Translating gives CASMEPLTVTYEQYF. The chain uses TRBV27 and TRBJ2-7; D perhaps matches TRBD1 (5 bases). Germline V CDR1 and CDR2: MNHEY, SMNVEV (reference sequence). V was cut by 7 bases and J by 2 bases, with 18 bases left in between. This CDR3 spans 15 amino acids.

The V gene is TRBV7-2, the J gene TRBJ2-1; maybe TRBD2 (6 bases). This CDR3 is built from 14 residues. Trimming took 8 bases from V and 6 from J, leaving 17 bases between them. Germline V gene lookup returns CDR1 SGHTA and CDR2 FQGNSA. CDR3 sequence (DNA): TGTGCCAGCGGCAGGCTAGCGATAGTCAATGAGCAGTTCTTC. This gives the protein CASGRLAIVNEQFF.

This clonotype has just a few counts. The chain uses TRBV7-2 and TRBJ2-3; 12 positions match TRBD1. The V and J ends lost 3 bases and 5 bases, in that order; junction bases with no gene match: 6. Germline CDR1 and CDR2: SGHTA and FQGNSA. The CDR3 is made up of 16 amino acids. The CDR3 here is CASSFQGQGAGDTQYF. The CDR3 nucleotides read TGTGCCAGCAGCTTCCAGGGACAGGGGGCCGGAGATACGCAGTATTTT.

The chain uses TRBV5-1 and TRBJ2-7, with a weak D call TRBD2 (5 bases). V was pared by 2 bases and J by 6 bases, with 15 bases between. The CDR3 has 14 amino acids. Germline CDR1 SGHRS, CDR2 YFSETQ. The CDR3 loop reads CASSFEGLAGEQYF. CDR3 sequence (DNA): TGCGCCAGCAGCTTCGAGGGTTTGGCCGGCGAGCAGTACTTC. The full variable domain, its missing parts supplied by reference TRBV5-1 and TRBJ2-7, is KAGVTQTPRYLIKTRGQQVTLSCSPISGHRSVSWYQQTPGQGLQFLFEYFSETQRNKGNFPGRFSGRQFSNSRSEMNVSTLELGDSALYLCASSFEGLAGEQYFGPGTRLTVT.

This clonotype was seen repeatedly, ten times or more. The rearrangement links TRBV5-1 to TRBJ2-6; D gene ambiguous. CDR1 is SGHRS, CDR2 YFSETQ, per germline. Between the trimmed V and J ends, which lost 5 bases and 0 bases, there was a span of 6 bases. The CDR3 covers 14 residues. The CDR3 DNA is TGCGCCAGCAGGGCTCCCTCTGGGGCCAACGTCCTGACTTTC. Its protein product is CASRAPSGANVLTF.

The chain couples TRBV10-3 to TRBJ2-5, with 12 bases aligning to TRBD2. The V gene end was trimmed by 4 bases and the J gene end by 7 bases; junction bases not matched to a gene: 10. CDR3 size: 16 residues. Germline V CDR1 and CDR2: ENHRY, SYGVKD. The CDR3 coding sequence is TGTGCCATCAGTGGAGAGACTAGCGGGGGTATGCGGACCCAGTACTTC. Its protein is CAISGETSGGMRTQYF.

This CDR3 reads CSARERSRGLWNTEAFF. The DNA for the CDR3 is TGCAGTGCTAGAGAACGATCACGGGGGCTGTGGAACACTGAAGCTTTCTTT. The chain links TRBV20-1 to TRBJ1-1; possible D gene TRBD1, 6 bases. CDR1 and CDR2 (germline): DFQATT, SNEGSKA (reference sequence). V lost 0 bases and J 1 base, leaving 18 bases between the germline ends. The CDR3 spans 17 residues.

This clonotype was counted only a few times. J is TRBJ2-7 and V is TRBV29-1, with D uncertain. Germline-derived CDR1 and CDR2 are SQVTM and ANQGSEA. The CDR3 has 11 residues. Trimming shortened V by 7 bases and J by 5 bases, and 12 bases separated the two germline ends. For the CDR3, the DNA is TGCAGCGGCCTTATGCTAAACGAGCAGTACTTC. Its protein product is CSGLMLNEQYF.

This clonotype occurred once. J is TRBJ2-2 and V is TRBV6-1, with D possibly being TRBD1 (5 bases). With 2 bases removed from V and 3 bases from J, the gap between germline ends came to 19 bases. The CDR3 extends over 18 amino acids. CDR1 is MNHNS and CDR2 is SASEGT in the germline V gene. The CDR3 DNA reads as TGTGCCAGCAGTGAATTAATCAGGGCCGAGTTACACACCGGGGAGCTGTTTTTT. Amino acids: CASSELIRAELHTGELFF.

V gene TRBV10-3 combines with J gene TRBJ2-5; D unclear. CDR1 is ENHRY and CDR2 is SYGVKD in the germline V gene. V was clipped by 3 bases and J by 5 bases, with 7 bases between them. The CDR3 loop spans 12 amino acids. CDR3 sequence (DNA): TGTGCCATCAGTGACCGGGCCGAGACCCAGTACTTC. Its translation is CAISDRAETQYF.

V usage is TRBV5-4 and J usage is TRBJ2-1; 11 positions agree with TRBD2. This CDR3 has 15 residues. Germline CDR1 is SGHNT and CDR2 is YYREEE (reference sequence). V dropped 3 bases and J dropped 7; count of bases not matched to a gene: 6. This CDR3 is CASSSPRLAGNEQFF. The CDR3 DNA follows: TGTGCCAGCAGCTCCCCCCGACTAGCGGGGAATGAGCAGTTCTTC.

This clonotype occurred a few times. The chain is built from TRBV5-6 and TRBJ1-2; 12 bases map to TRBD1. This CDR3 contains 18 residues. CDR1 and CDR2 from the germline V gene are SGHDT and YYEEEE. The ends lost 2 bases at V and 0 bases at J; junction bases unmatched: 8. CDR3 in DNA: TGTGCCAGCAGCTTCTTGCGGGACAGGGGGCGGGCTAACTATGGCTACACCTTC. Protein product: CASSFLRDRGRANYGYTF.

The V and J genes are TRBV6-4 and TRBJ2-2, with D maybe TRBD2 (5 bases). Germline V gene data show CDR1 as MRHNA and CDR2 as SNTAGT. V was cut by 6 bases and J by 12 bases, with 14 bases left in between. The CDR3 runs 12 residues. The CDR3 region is CASSSGNGKLFF. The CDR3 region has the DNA TGTGCCAGCAGCTCCGGGAATGGGAAGCTGTTTTTT.

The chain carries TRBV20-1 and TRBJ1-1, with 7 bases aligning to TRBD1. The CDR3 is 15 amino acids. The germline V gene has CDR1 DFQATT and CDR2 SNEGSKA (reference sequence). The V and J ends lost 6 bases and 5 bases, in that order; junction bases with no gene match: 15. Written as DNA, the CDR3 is TGCAGTGCCCCAAGGGGGCGAGTAAAGGTTACTGAAGCTTTCTTT. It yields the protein CSAPRGRVKVTEAFF.

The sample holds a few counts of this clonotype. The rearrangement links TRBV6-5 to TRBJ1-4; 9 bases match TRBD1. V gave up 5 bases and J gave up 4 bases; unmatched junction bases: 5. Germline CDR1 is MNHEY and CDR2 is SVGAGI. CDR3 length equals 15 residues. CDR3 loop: CASSPDRGNNEKLFF. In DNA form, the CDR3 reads TGTGCCAGCAGTCCTGACAGGGGGAATAATGAAAAACTGTTTTTT.

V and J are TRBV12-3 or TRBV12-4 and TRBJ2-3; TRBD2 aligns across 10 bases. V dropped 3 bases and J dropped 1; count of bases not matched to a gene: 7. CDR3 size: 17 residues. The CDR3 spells CASSFSGGAGGTDTQYF. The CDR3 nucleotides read TGTGCCAGCAGTTTCAGCGGGGGGGCCGGAGGCACAGATACGCAGTATTTT.

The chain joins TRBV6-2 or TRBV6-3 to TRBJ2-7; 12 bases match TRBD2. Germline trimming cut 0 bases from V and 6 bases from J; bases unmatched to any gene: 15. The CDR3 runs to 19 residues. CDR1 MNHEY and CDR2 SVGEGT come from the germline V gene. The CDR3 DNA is TGTGCCAGCAGTTACTCGATAATCGGACTAGCGGGGAACCCCTGCGAGCAGTACTTC. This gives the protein CASSYSIIGLAGNPCEQYF.

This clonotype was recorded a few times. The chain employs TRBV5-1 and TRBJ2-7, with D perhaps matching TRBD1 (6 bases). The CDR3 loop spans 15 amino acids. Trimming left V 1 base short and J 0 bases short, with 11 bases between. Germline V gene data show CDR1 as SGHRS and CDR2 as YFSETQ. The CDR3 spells CASSLWGTNSYEQYF. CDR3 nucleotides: TGCGCCAGCAGCTTGTGGGGGACAAACTCCTACGAGCAGTACTTC.

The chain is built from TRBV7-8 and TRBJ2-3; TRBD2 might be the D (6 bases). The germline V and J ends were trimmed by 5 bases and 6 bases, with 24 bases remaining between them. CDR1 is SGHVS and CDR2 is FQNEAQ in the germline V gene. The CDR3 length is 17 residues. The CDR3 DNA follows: TGTGCCAGCAGCCCAAGCCGACTAGTTGTAATACGTGATACGCAGTATTTT. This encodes CASSPSRLVVIRDTQYF.

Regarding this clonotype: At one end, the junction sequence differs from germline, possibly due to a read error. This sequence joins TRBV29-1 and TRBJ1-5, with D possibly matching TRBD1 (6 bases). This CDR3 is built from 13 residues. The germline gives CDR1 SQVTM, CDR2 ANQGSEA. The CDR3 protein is CSVGPGGVEPRHF. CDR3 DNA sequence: TGCAGCGTAGGTCCGGGGGGCGTGGAACCCCGGCATTTT.

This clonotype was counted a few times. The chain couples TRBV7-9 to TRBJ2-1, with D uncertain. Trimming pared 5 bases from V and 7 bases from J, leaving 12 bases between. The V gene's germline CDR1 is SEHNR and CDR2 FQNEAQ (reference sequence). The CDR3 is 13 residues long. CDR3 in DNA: TGTGCCAGCAGCGCAGACCTAGTGAATGAGCAGTTCTTC. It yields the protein CASSADLVNEQFF.

CDR3 bases: TGTGCCAGCAGCTTAGTAGGGGAGCATTTT. Protein sequence: CASSLVGEHF. The chain employs TRBV7-2 and TRBJ1-5, with D possibly TRBD1 on 5 matching bases. V shed 1 base and J shed 14 bases, with 6 bases lying between them. CDR1 is SGHTA and CDR2 is FQGNSA in the germline V gene. The CDR3 extends over 10 amino acids.

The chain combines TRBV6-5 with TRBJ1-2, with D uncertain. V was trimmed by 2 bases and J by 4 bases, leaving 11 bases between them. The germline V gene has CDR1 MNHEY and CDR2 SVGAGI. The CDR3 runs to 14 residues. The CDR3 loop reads CASSYDNDLYGYTF. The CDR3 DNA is TGTGCCAGCAGTTACGACAACGATCTCTATGGCTACACCTTC.

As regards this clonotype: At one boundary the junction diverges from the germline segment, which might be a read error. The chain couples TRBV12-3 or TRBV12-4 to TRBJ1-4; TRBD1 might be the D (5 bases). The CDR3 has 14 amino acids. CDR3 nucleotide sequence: TGTGCCGGCAGTTTGATGGGAGGGGATGAAAAACTGTTTTTT. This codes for CAGSLMGGDEKLFF.

The CDR3 is CAITQNRQGSYNEQFF. In DNA, the CDR3 is TGTGCCATCACCCAAAATAGACAGGGTTCCTACAATGAGCAGTTCTTC. This rearrangement joins TRBV10-3 to TRBJ2-1; TRBD1 matches at 7 bases. The CDR3 contains 16 residues. Germline values: CDR1 ENHRY, CDR2 SYGVKD. V shed 7 bases and J 1 base; nucleotides not matched to a gene: 10.

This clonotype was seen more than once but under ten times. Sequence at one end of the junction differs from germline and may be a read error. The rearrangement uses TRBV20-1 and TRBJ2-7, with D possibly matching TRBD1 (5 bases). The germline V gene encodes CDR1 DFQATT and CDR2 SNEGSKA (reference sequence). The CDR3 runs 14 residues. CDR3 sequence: CSAREWAREYEQYF. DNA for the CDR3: TGCAGTGCCAGAGAGTGGGCCAGGGAATACGAGCAGTACTTC.